This paragraph reports one TCR beta chain. Its matching antigen is unknown. TCRdb ran MiXCR on the RACE reads and lists one entry per CDR3 protein. The data hold tens of thousands of distinct CDR3 sequences, with about 11% observed a single time. This sample is part of a study of human T cells and chemical hapten exposure. Overall study: Throughout a study of approximately 25 weeks, patients underwent weekly scalp administration of diphenylcyclopropenone doses. DPC 0.01% went on the upper back by patch test, with reading at 6 days. General study results and limits: Patch test score showed a positive correlation with PT1 expanded TCR counts.

The CDR3 is 15 residues long. V was clipped by 0 bases and J by 2 bases; unmatched bases: 0. The germline CDR1 and CDR2 sequences are MNHEY and SVGAGI. Regarding time point: patch test 1, 2 weeks after DPC sensitization. Treatment denoted: therapeutic diphenylcyclopropenone sensitization with weekly scalp DPC. Venepuncture was done earlier than the placement of each patch test. This rearrangement joins TRBV6-5 to TRBJ1-2; TRBD1 matches 10 bases. This TCR was sampled from a man in his forties or fifties with alopecia areata. Some clones in this sample may be carry-over from other donors' samples. The input for sequencing was whole blood, taken in connection with sensitization to the hapten diphenylcyclopropenone (DPC). The CDR3 region has the DNA TGTGCCAGCAGTTACTCGGACAGGGGGAACTATGGCTACACCTTC. This encodes CASSYSDRGNYGYTF.